Included here is one T cell receptor beta chain sequence, with context. The sample is drawn from a study of kidney transplant recipient with SARS-CoV-2 infection. Germline CDR1 and CDR2: MDHEN and SYDVKM. The V and J ends lost 5 bases and 7 bases respectively, with 12 bases between them. The length of the CDR3 is 13 residues. TCRdb independently ran MiXCR on the reads; one entry per CDR3 protein. Among 200,000 to 250,000 distinct CDR3 sequences listed, 29% were seen once. The clonotype was recovered from a male patient in his 30s who had COVID-19 and was a kidney transplant recipient. The graft donor may be the source of some T cells. This chain connects TRBV28 to TRBJ1-5; D uncertain. Source: a blood sample, taken at baseline and between days 110 and 120 from a kidney transplant recipient. The CDR3 here is CASSAPPEQPQHF. Here the CDR3 DNA reads TGTGCCAGCAGTGCGCCTCCGGAACAGCCCCAGCATTTT.